This T cell receptor (beta chain) was captured in a study of T cells in Graves' hyperthyroidism and ophthalmopathy. Comments on this clonotype: Antigen unknown.

The CDR3 has 15 amino acids. V was pared by 1 base and J by 4 bases, with 5 bases of the junction left unmatched. Germline CDR1 is SGHVS and CDR2 is FQNEAQ. General observations from the study: Researchers found most expanded thyroid clonotypes above 0.001 in blood as well. From stable hyperthyroidism, ophthalmopathy was set apart by a 13 V-J model.

The source material, RNA transcripts, was used to amplify TCR beta CDR3 regions. First-round RT-PCR of the TCR CDR3 relied on the HTBI primer set. Each CDR3 protein is one row after TCRdb ran MiXCR on the multiplex PCR reads. Here the sample spans around 35,000 distinct CDR3 sequences, around 56% being singletons. Source material: blood. The chain is built from TRBV7-8 and TRBJ1-2; TRBD1 matches at 8 bases. The sequence was collected from a man aged 40-55 years with Graves' ophthalmopathy. DNA of the CDR3: TGTGCCAGCAGCTTAGTGGCAGGGGGCATCTATGGCTACACCTTC. Its protein product is CASSLVAGGIYGYTF.